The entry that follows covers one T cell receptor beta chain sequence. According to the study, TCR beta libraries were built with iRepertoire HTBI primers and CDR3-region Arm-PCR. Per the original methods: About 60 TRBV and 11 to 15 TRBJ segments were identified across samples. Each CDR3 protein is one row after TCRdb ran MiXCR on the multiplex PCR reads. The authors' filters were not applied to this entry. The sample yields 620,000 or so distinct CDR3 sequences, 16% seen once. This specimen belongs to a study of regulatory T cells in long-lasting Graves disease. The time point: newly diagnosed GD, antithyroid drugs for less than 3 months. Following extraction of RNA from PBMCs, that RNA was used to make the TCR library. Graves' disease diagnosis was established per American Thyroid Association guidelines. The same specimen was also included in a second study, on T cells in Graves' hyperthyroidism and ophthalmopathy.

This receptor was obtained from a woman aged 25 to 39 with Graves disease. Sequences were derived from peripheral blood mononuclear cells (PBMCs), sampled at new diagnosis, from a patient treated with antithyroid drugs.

Here the CDR3 DNA reads TGTGCCAGCAGTGAAACATCGCGGCAGCATTTAGAAAAACTGTTTTTT. This translates into CASSETSRQHLEKLFF. The J gene is TRBJ1-4, the V gene TRBV25-1; D ambiguous. CDR1 and CDR2 from the germline V gene are MGHDK and SYGVNS. The CDR3 consists of 16 residues. With 2 bases removed from V and 8 bases from J, the gap between germline ends came to 18 bases.